The 32 T cell receptor beta chains below were found in one sample sequenced in a study of T cell repertoires in MIS-A myocarditis (dated by TCRdb to 2022 to 2024). The protocol used for the library was the immunoSEQ multiplex PCR assay. TCRdb limited this immuneACCESS table to in-frame rearrangements with V and J called. A share of clones is missing; checked studies link under half to unresolved V genes, and the rest is unexplained. The sample has 13,000 to 15,000 clones on record, 70% to 75% of them singletons. Approximately 60% of the sample lies in the top ten. The sample taken for sequencing was left ventricle heart tissue obtained at autopsy. The cell subset or site label on this specimen signifies: cardiac tissue sample (left or right ventricle, interventricular septum, or pericardium). These TCRs come from a young man with fulminant myocarditis from multisystem inflammatory syndrome in adults (MIS-A) after COVID-19.

This chain connects TRBV5-1 to TRBJ1-6; 10 bases fit TRBD1. This CDR3 contains 18 residues. The trim removed 5 bases at V and 2 bases at J, leaving 10 bases unmatched. Germline loops: CDR1 SGHRS, CDR2 YFSETQ. The DNA for the CDR3 is TGCGCCAGCAGATACGGGACAGGGGTCGGGCCCTATAATTCACCCCTCCACTTT. It yields the protein CASRYGTGVGPYNSPLHF.

A single count supports this clone. J is TRBJ1-2 and V is TRBV11-2; D unresolved. The CDR3 contains 13 residues. V lost 7 bases to trimming and J lost 2 bases, with 11 bases between them. The germline CDR1 and CDR2 sequences are SGHAT and FQNNGV. The CDR3 protein is CASTLTANYGYTF. The CDR3 DNA reads as TGTGCCAGCACTCTGACGGCAAACTATGGCTACACCTTC.

Notes on this clone: One junction end disagrees with the germline gene, perhaps due to a read error. The rearrangement links TRBV7-9 to TRBJ1-1; TRBD1 might be the D (6 bases). From germline, CDR1 is SEHNR and CDR2 FQNEAQ (reference sequence). This CDR3 spans 14 amino acids. The CDR3 is CTGFGRGINTEAFF. DNA for the CDR3: TGCACGGGTTTTGGAAGGGGGATAAACACTGAAGCTTTCTTT.

This clone was picked up a small number of times. The chain employs TRBV5-4 and TRBJ1-6, with TRBD1 matching over 11 bases. Germline trimming cut 4 bases from V and 7 bases from J; bases unmatched to any gene: 7. CDR1 SGHNT and CDR2 YYREEE come from the germline V gene (reference sequence). The CDR3 runs 16 residues. The CDR3 nucleotides read TGTGCCAGCAGCCTGCCGGGACAGGGGGTAAATTCACCCCTCCACTTT. Translating it yields CASSLPGQGVNSPLHF.

The V call is TRBV6-5, the J call TRBJ2-1; D call uncertain. CDR1 MNHEY and CDR2 SVGAGI come from the germline V gene. Trimming pared 6 bases from V and 5 bases from J, leaving 11 bases between. CDR3 size: 13 residues. The CDR3 DNA follows: TGTGCCAGCAGATCCGGGCCCCACAATGAGCAGTTCTTC. Residues: CASRSGPHNEQFF.

This clone was picked up a small number of times. V usage is TRBV5-1 and J usage is TRBJ1-4, with TRBD1 as a possible D gene (6 bases). Trimming pared 4 bases from V and 0 bases from J, leaving 13 bases between. Per the germline V gene, CDR1 is SGHRS and CDR2 is YFSETQ. The CDR3 consists of 16 residues. The CDR3 loop is CASSPGTLTTNEKLFF. The CDR3, as DNA: TGCGCCAGCAGCCCGGGGACACTCACAACTAATGAAAAACTGTTTTTT.

This rearrangement joins TRBV6-5 to TRBJ2-2; 7 bases map to TRBD1. This CDR3 is built from 15 residues. Germline V gene data show CDR1 as MNHEY and CDR2 as SVGAGI. The ends lost 8 bases at V and 6 bases at J; junction bases unmatched: 12. CDR3 DNA: TGTGCCAGCGACTTCGGCAGGGGGATTTCCGGGGAGCTGTTTTTT. Its protein product is CASDFGRGISGELFF.

This clone occurred once. The J gene is TRBJ2-5, the V gene TRBV10-3; TRBD1 is a possible D gene (5 bases). The J call is uncertain, as TRBJ2-7 better fits the DNA end. Germline CDR1 and CDR2: ENHRY and SYGVKD. CDR3 length equals 12 residues. CDR3 sequence reads: CAIRDDSYEQYF. CDR3 coding DNA: TGTGCCATCAGGGATGACAGTTACGAGCAGTACTTC.

The V gene is TRBV11-2, the J gene TRBJ2-5; TRBD2 is a possible D gene (5 bases). The ends were cut back, 7 bases at V and 10 bases at J, with 19 bases in the middle. This CDR3 has 13 residues. In germline, CDR1 is SGHAT, CDR2 FQNNGV. As DNA, the CDR3 is TGTGCCAGCACCCTCCCGGGCCGAGGGAGCCAGTACTTC. Its translation is CASTLPGRGSQYF.

J is TRBJ2-1 and V is TRBV5-1; the match to TRBD2 covers 11 bases. The junction had 5 bases not matched to a gene; V was cut back by 3 bases and J by 12 bases. This CDR3 has 13 residues. Germline V gives CDR1 SGHRS, CDR2 YFSETQ. The CDR3 region has the DNA TGCGCCAGCAGCTCGTCGACTAGCGGGGCGCAGTTCTTC. Protein product: CASSSSTSGAQFF.

The chain links TRBV9 to TRBJ2-5; a possible D gene is TRBD2 (5 bases). The length of the CDR3 is 14 residues. Germline CDR1 and CDR2: SGDLS and YYNGEE. V lost 1 base and J lost 4, with 11 bases in between. CDR3 protein: CASSVNHEGETQYF. The CDR3 DNA follows: TGTGCCAGCAGCGTAAATCACGAGGGAGAGACCCAGTACTTC.

This rearrangement joins TRBV5-1 to TRBJ2-7; D may be TRBD2 (5 bases). The CDR3 runs 15 residues. Germline CDR1 reads SGHRS; CDR2 reads YFSETQ. Trimming took 0 bases from V and 9 from J, leaving 19 bases between them. CDR3 amino acids: CASSLAMDLLAGQYF. The CDR3 DNA reads as TGCGCCAGCAGCTTGGCCATGGATCTGCTAGCTGGGCAGTACTTC.

The chain carries TRBV14 and TRBJ2-7; maybe TRBD2 (6 bases). Germline CDR1 is SGHDN and CDR2 is FVKESK. The CDR3 is 12 residues long. V was pared by 4 bases and J by 4 bases, with 8 bases between. CDR3 sequence: CASSRDFYEQYF. CDR3 DNA: TGTGCCAGCAGCCGGGACTTTTACGAGCAGTACTTC. Complete variable domain (other parts from reference TRBV14 and TRBJ2-7): EAGVTQFPSHSVIEKGQTVTLRCDPISGHDNLYWYRRVMGKEIKFLLHFVKESKQDESGMPNNRFLAERTGGTYSTLKVQPAELEDSGVYFCASSRDFYEQYFGPGTRLTVT.

This rearrangement joins TRBV11-2 to TRBJ2-7; weak D call: TRBD1 (6 bases). The CDR3 is 16 residues long. CDR1 is SGHAT and CDR2 is FQNNGV in the germline V gene. V gave up 5 bases and J gave up 2 bases, with 19 bases separating them. CDR3 coding DNA: TGTGCCAGCAGCCAAGATGGACAGCTCCGAGCCTACGAGCAGTACTTC. Its protein is CASSQDGQLRAYEQYF.

The J gene is TRBJ1-1, the V gene TRBV6-6; D remains ambiguous. V was cut by 0 bases and J by 5 bases, with 10 bases left in between. This CDR3 region has 14 residues. Germline V gene lookup returns CDR1 MNHNY and CDR2 SVGAGI (reference sequence). The CDR3 DNA is TGTGCCAGCAGTTACTCGCCTCGACGAACTGAAGCTTTCTTT. It yields the protein CASSYSPRRTEAFF.

The CDR3 loop reads CASRADSGGNNEQFF. The CDR3 coding sequence is TGTGCCAGCAGGGCCGACAGTGGGGGAAACAATGAGCAGTTCTTC. The V and J genes are TRBV3-1 (or the pseudogene TRBV3-2) and TRBJ2-1, with D tentatively TRBD1 or TRBD2 (5 bases each). The V gene lost 6 bases and the J gene lost 5 bases, with 17 bases spanning the gap. Germline-derived CDR1 and CDR2 are LGHDT and YNNKEL (reference sequence). This CDR3 contains 15 residues.

V and J are TRBV19 and TRBJ1-1; 7 bases are shared with TRBD1. The V gene end was trimmed by 7 bases and the J gene end by 0 bases; junction bases not matched to a gene: 8. Germline CDR1 LNHDA, CDR2 SQIVND (reference sequence). The CDR3 is 15 amino acids. As DNA, the CDR3 is TGTGCCAGTACCGCCAGACAGGGCATGAACACTGAAGCTTTCTTT. Translating gives CASTARQGMNTEAFF.

V usage is TRBV29-1 and J usage is TRBJ1-1; the D gene is possibly TRBD1 (5 bases). V was shortened by 5 bases and J by 0 bases, with 10 bases between the two germline ends. This CDR3 contains 13 residues. Germline assignment: CDR1 SQVTM and CDR2 ANQGSEA. The CDR3 is CSVFGHMNTEAFF. Written as DNA, the CDR3 is TGCAGCGTTTTTGGACATATGAACACTGAAGCTTTCTTT.

The chain combines TRBV20-1 with TRBJ2-5; TRBD2 might be the D (5 bases). CDR3 length: 11 residues. Germline V CDR1 and CDR2: DFQATT, SNEGSKA (reference sequence). Written as DNA, the CDR3 is TGCAGAGCGGAGACCCAAGAGACCCAGTACTTC. It translates to CRAETQETQYF.

The J gene is TRBJ1-4, the V gene TRBV10-1; D is unresolved. The germline gives CDR1 WNHNN, CDR2 SYGVQD (reference sequence). V dropped 2 bases and J dropped 3 bases, with 16 bases sitting between them. This CDR3 is 17 amino acids long. The CDR3 loop is CASSEPKDRPSNEKLFF. In nucleotides, the CDR3 is TGCGCCAGCAGTGAGCCGAAGGACCGCCCCTCTAATGAAAAACTGTTTTTT.

The genes are TRBV19 and TRBJ1-5, with 8 bases aligning to TRBD1. Germline CDR1 is LNHDA and CDR2 is SQIVND (reference sequence). CDR3 length: 13 amino acids. V was pared by 5 bases and J by 5 bases, with 2 bases of the junction left unmatched. The CDR3 here is CASSLTGDQPQHF. DNA of the CDR3: TGTGCCAGTAGTTTGACAGGGGATCAGCCCCAGCATTTT. The entire variable domain, with the rest obtained from reference TRBV19 and TRBJ1-5, is as follows: DGGITQSPKYLFRKEGQNVTLSCEQNLNHDAMYWYRQDPGQGLRLIYYSQIVNDFQKGDIAEGYSVSREKKESFPLTVTSAQKNPTAFYLCASSLTGDQPQHFGDGTRLSIL.

V usage is TRBV4-1 and J usage is TRBJ1-1; D unclear. The germline CDR1 and CDR2 sequences are MGHRA and YSYEKL. V was pared by 0 bases and J by 7 bases, with 12 bases between. The CDR3 length is 14 residues. CDR3 in amino acids: CASSQEDTLYEAFF. CDR3 nucleotide sequence: TGCGCCAGCAGCCAAGAAGACACCCTATATGAAGCTTTCTTT.

The gene calls are TRBV28 and TRBJ2-7; possibly TRBD2 for D (6 bases). This CDR3 comprises 16 residues. V gave up 10 bases and J gave up 5 bases, with 27 bases separating them. The germline V gene has CDR1 MDHEN and CDR2 SYDVKM. CDR3 nucleotide sequence: TGTGCCACCCTAGCCACCCCGGGAGCGGGCGGGGACGAGCAGTACTTC. Encoded protein: CATLATPGAGGDEQYF.

The rearrangement uses TRBV5-4 and TRBJ2-1; D is possibly TRBD2 (6 bases). V lost 0 bases, J lost 3 bases, and 19 bases lay in between. Germline V gene sequence: CDR1 SGHNT, CDR2 YYREEE (reference sequence). The CDR3 length is 18 residues. The CDR3 DNA sequence: TGTGCCAGCAGCTTGGGCGGGACTCTCCCCTTCTTCTACAATGAGCAGTTCTTC. It codes for CASSLGGTLPFFYNEQFF.

The CDR3 DNA sequence: TGTGCCAGCAGTTACGCCTTCCAGGGGGCGGGAGATACGCAGTATTTT. Translated, it gives CASSYAFQGAGDTQYF. The V gene is TRBV6-2 or TRBV6-3, the J gene TRBJ2-3; 8 positions match TRBD1. The germline CDR1 and CDR2 sequences are MNHEY and SVGEGT. The V segment lost 2 bases and the J segment 5 bases; nucleotides outside the gene matches: 9. This CDR3 spans 16 amino acids.

A remark on this clone: A read error may account for a junction end that differs from germline. The gene calls are TRBV29-1 and TRBJ1-2; D gene unclear. Germline assignment: CDR1 SQVTM and CDR2 ANQGSEA. The CDR3 runs to 11 residues. For the CDR3, the DNA is TGCAGCGTCCCGAAGCGAGGAAGTATCGCCTTC. Translation gives CSVPKRGSIAF.

The chain uses TRBV11-2 and TRBJ2-7, with 7 bases aligning to TRBD1. CDR1 and CDR2 from the germline V gene are SGHAT and FQNNGV. There are 14 residues in the CDR3. The V segment lost 5 bases and the J segment 2 bases; nucleotides outside the gene matches: 6. CDR3 in DNA: TGTGCCAGCAGCCAGGGACAGCTCACCTACGAGCAGTACTTC. Protein product: CASSQGQLTYEQYF.

This clone was detected a few times. The J gene is TRBJ1-1, the V gene TRBV30; 7 bases align to TRBD1. V lost 2 bases to trimming and J lost 11 bases; unmatched junction nucleotides: 11. CDR1 and CDR2 from the germline V gene are GTSNPN and SVGIG (reference sequence). The CDR3 consists of 13 residues. CDR3 region: CAWSMGQPAGAFF. In DNA form, the CDR3 reads TGTGCCTGGAGTATGGGACAGCCCGCGGGGGCTTTCTTT.

V and J are TRBV6-5 and TRBJ1-1; no clear D. The CDR3 loop spans 12 amino acids. V was shortened by 2 bases and J by 5 bases, with 6 bases between the two germline ends. Germline V gene data show CDR1 as MNHEY and CDR2 as SVGAGI. The CDR3 sequence: CASSYVGTEAFF. CDR3 bases: TGTGCCAGCAGTTACGTGGGGACTGAAGCTTTCTTT.

In nucleotides, the CDR3 is TGTGCCAGCAGTGAAGACCCGGGGGCCACGGGAGAGACCCAGTACTTC. Its translation: CASSEDPGATGETQYF. The chain is built from TRBV6-1 and TRBJ2-5; the D gene could be TRBD1 or TRBD2 (6 bases each). V dropped 1 base and J dropped 4 bases, with 16 bases sitting between them. Germline lookup yields CDR1 MNHNS and CDR2 SASEGT. The CDR3 consists of 16 residues.

This clone appeared a few times. The chain combines TRBV30 with TRBJ1-1; D ambiguous. The CDR3 sequence is 11 residues long. Looked up from germline, CDR1 is GTSNPN and CDR2 is SVGIG (reference sequence). The V gene lost 8 bases and the J gene lost 5 bases, with 12 bases spanning the gap. The CDR3 DNA sequence: TGTGCCGCGGAAAGGAATACTGAAGCTTTCTTT. Encoded protein: CAAERNTEAFF.

The V and J genes are TRBV7-8 and TRBJ1-6; D may be TRBD1 (6 bases). The V gene's germline CDR1 is SGHVS and CDR2 FQNEAQ. V was clipped by 4 bases and J by 5 bases, with 12 bases between them. The CDR3 has 15 residues. The CDR3, as DNA: TGTGCCAGCAGCTCACAGGGAGGTGATAATTCACCCCTCCACTTT. Translation gives CASSSQGGDNSPLHF.